The present entry profiles one T cell receptor (beta chain) with its context. Its matching antigen is unknown. An end of the junction does not agree with germline; a read error may underlie this. Patients having uncontrolled infection, another autoimmune disease, pregnancy or lactation were not included. Clinical symptoms, serum thyroxine, TRAb, thyroid ultrasound and orbital computed tomography established diagnosis. Using RNA transcripts as the source, TCR beta CDR3 regions were amplified. An initial round of RT-PCR targeting the TCR CDR3 relied on the HTBI primer set. TCRdb reprocessed the multiplex PCR reads via MiXCR and lists one record per CDR3 protein. The data show hundreds of thousands of distinct CDR3 sequences, roughly 25% seen once. This sample was taken from a study of T cells in Graves' hyperthyroidism and ophthalmopathy. Study-wide points: Before onset, ophthalmopathy was predicted by the model a median around 6 months earlier.

CDR3 size: 15 residues. Germline CDR1 and CDR2: MNHNS and SASEGT. V is TRBV6-1 and J is TRBJ2-2; 9 nucleotides agree with TRBD1. The sequence came from a woman in her thirties with Graves' ophthalmopathy. Sequencing used blood. In nucleotides, the CDR3 is TGTGCCAGCAGAATCGGGACAGGGTCTTCAGGGGAGCTGTGGTTT. Translation gives CASRIGTGSSGELWF.